The next 11 T cell receptor beta chains were all read from a single sample in a study of cytomegalovirus exposure and HLA in healthy donors. Primers: 60 Vbeta forward and 13 Jbeta reverse. Libraries were prepared by immunoSEQ multiplex PCR; TCRdb keeps only in-frame clonotypes and omits some of them. The table lists roughly 130,000 clones, around 84% of them singletons, with just under 3% in the top ten. Sequences were obtained from PBMCs. The receptor source for this set is a woman aged 18-35 years in good health and CMV-seropositive.

The gene calls are TRBV15 and TRBJ2-1; 9 nucleotides match TRBD2. The CDR3 has 16 amino acids. Germline-derived CDR1 and CDR2 are LNHNV and YYDKDF (reference sequence). Germline trimming cut 8 bases from V and 7 bases from J; bases unmatched to any gene: 15. The CDR3 here is CATGEMRAGGINEQFF. In DNA form, the CDR3 reads TGTGCCACCGGAGAAATGCGAGCGGGGGGAATAAATGAGCAGTTCTTC.

The rearrangement joins TRBV6-1 to TRBJ1-6; possibly TRBD1 for D (5 bases). The V gene lost 2 bases and the J gene lost 8 bases, with 13 bases spanning the gap. Germline CDR1 and CDR2: MNHNS and SASEGT. The length of the CDR3 is 15 residues. CDR3 nucleotides: TGTGCCAGCAGTGAAAAAAACGGGGGATATTCACCCCTCCACTTT. Translated, it gives CASSEKNGGYSPLHF.

The chain has TRBV25-1 and TRBJ2-2, with 14 positions matching TRBD2. V was pared by 3 bases and J by 7 bases, with 10 bases of the junction left unmatched. Germline lookup yields CDR1 MGHDK and CDR2 SYGVNS. The CDR3 has 18 residues. The CDR3 is CASSDRLAGGQIGGELFF. In nucleotides, the CDR3 is TGTGCCAGCAGTGATAGACTAGCGGGGGGGCAGATTGGCGGGGAGCTGTTTTTT.

This clone was detected only a few times. V is TRBV11-2 and J is TRBJ2-3; tentative D call: TRBD1 (6 bases). CDR3 length: 12 amino acids. Germline CDR1 and CDR2: SGHAT and FQNNGV. V was trimmed by 8 bases and J by 1 base, leaving 7 bases between them. The CDR3 nucleotides read TGTGCCAGCGGGGGCCGCACAGATACGCAGTATTTT. Its translation: CASGGRTDTQYF.

The chain is built from TRBV10-3 and TRBJ2-2; 8 nucleotides agree with TRBD1. V lost 6 bases and J lost 3; bases outside the gene matches: 3. The CDR3 has 14 residues. Germline CDR1 and CDR2: ENHRY and SYGVKD. The CDR3 DNA sequence: TGTGCCATCAGCGGGACAGGTGACACCGGGGAGCTGTTTTTT. This codes for CAISGTGDTGELFF.

CDR3 residues: CASSLRGADAGELFF. The DNA of the CDR3 is TGTGCCAGCAGCTTACGGGGAGCCGACGCCGGGGAGCTGTTTTTT. V gene TRBV7-6 combines with J gene TRBJ2-2; D is possibly TRBD2 (5 bases). This CDR3 contains 15 residues. The germline gives CDR1 SGHVS, CDR2 FNYEAQ. V was cut by 2 bases and J by 6 bases, with 13 bases left in between.

The chain has TRBV5-1 and TRBJ2-5; TRBD1 might be the D (6 bases). The J call may be incorrect, as the DNA end agrees better with TRBJ2-7. Germline assignment: CDR1 SGHRS and CDR2 YFSETQ. The CDR3 runs 14 residues. The CDR3 DNA follows: TGCGCCAGCAGCCGGGACAAAGTCGCATACGAGCAGTACTTC. This encodes CASSRDKVAYEQYF.

The V gene is TRBV18, the J gene TRBJ2-3; TRBD1 aligns across 9 bases. Germline CDR1 reads KGHSH; CDR2 reads LQKENI. CDR3 size: 16 residues. Germline trimming cut 2 bases from V and 2 bases from J; bases unmatched to any gene: 5. Here the CDR3 reads CASSPARDRVTDTQYF. CDR3 bases: TGTGCCAGCTCACCAGCCAGGGACAGGGTCACAGATACGCAGTATTTT.

V and J are TRBV9 and TRBJ2-2, with 8 positions matching TRBD1. J lost 0 bases, V lost 5 bases, and 6 bases had no gene match. Germline CDR1 SGDLS, CDR2 YYNGEE. This CDR3 region has 16 residues. CDR3 loop: CASRAGGQANTGELFF. DNA of the CDR3: TGTGCCAGCAGGGCCGGGGGACAGGCGAACACCGGGGAGCTGTTTTTT.

This chain links TRBV13 with TRBJ2-5; 8 nucleotides line up with TRBD1. This CDR3 comprises 16 residues. Trimming cost V 2 bases and J 0 bases; bases outside gene matches: 5. Germline CDR1 and CDR2: PRHDT and FYEKMQ (reference sequence). Written as DNA, the CDR3 is TGTGCCAGCAGCTTATTGTACAGGGGGTACCAAGAGACCCAGTACTTC. It encodes CASSLLYRGYQETQYF. Variable domain in full (rest from reference TRBV13 and TRBJ2-5): AAGVIQSPRHLIKEKRETATLKCYPIPRHDTVYWYQQGPGQDPQFLISFYEKMQSDKGSIPDRFSAQQFSDYHSELNMSSLELGDSALYFCASSLLYRGYQETQYFGPGTRLLVL.

This clone was found a few times. The chain recombines TRBV25-1 with TRBJ2-7; TRBD2 agrees at 9 bases. This CDR3 has 15 amino acids. The junction had 10 bases not matched to a gene; V was cut back by 5 bases and J by 5 bases. CDR1 MGHDK and CDR2 SYGVNS come from the germline V gene. The CDR3 region has the DNA TGTGCCAGCAGTAATGGGATAGCGGGGGCGGACGAGCAGTACTTC. The encoded protein is CASSNGIAGADEQYF.